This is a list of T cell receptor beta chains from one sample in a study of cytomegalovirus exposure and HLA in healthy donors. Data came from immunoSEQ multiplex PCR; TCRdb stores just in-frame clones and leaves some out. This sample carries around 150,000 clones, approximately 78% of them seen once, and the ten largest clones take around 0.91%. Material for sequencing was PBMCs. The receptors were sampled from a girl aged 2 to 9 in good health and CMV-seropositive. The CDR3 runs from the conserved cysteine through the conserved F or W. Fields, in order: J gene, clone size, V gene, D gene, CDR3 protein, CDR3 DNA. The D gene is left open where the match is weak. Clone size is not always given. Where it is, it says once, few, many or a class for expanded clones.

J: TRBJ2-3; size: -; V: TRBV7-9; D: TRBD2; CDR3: CASSRLAGTTDTQYF; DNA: TGTGCCAGCAGCCGACTAGCGGGCACCACAGATACGCAGTATTTT
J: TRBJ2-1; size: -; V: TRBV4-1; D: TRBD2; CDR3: CASSHPSGRAVNEQFF; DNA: TGCGCCAGCAGCCATCCTAGCGGGAGGGCCGTGAATGAGCAGTTCTTC
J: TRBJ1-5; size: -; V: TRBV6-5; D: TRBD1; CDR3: CASRKDRRQPQHF; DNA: TGTGCCAGCAGGAAGGACAGGCGTCAGCCCCAACATTTT
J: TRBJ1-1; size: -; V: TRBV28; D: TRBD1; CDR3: CASSPKGARAFF; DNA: TGTGCCAGCAGTCCCAAGGGGGCGCGAGCTTTCTTT
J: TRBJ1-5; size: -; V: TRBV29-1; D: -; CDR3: CSLYGVGNQPQHF; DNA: TGCAGCCTGTACGGGGTAGGCAATCAGCCCCAGCATTTT
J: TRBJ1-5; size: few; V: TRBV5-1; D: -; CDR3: CASSLTGNQPQHF; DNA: TGCGCCAGCAGCTTGACTGGCAATCAGCCCCAGCATTTT
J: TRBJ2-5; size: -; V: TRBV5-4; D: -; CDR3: CASSLAGETQYF; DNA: TGTGCCAGCAGCTTGGCGGGAGAGACCCAGTACTTC
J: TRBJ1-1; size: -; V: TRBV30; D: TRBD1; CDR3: CAWRAGDRGHRDTEAFF; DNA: TGTGCCTGGAGGGCAGGAGACAGGGGGCATAGGGACACTGAAGCTTTCTTT
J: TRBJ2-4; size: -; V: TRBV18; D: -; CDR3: CASSPQGNIQYF; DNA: TGTGCCAGCTCACCCCAGGGGAACATTCAGTACTTC
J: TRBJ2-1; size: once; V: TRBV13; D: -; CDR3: CASSLGRGSNEQFF; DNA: TGTGCCAGCAGCTTAGGCCGGGGGAGCAATGAGCAGTTCTTC
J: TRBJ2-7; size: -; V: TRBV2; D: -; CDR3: CASSEVTGSYEQYF; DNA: TGTGCCAGCAGTGAGGTTACTGGTTCCTACGAGCAGTACTTC
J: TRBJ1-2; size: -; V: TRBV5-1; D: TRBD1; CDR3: CASSLGDVRTGGFGYTF; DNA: TGCGCCAGCAGCTTGGGGGACGTTAGGACAGGGGGCTTCGGCTACACCTTC
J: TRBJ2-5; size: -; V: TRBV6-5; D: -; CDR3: CASSYSIGRRQETQYF; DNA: TGTGCCAGCAGTTACTCGATCGGGAGACGGCAAGAGACCCAGTACTTC
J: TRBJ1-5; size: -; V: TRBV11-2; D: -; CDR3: CASSAQGLGNQPQHF; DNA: TGTGCCAGCAGCGCGCAGGGTTTGGGCAATCAGCCCCAGCATTTT
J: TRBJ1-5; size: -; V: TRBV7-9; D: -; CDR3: CASSRLNSNQPQHF; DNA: TGTGCCAGCAGCCGACTGAATAGCAATCAGCCCCAGCATTTT
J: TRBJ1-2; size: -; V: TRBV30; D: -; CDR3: CAWSVRFLSYGYTF; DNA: TGTGCCTGGAGTGTACGGTTCCTTTCCTATGGCTACACCTTC
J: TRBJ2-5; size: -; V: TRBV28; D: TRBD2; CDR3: CASSSDPASGETQYF; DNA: TGTGCCAGCAGCTCCGACCCCGCTAGCGGGGAGACCCAGTACTTC
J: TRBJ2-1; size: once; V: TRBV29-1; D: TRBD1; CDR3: CSVERQGGRRIAYNEQFF; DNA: TGCAGCGTTGAGAGACAGGGGGGGAGGAGGATCGCCTACAATGAGCAGTTCTTC
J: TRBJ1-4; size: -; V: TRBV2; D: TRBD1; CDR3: CASSGGQGNGGNEKLFF; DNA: TGTGCCAGCAGTGGGGGACAGGGGAACGGAGGGAATGAAAAACTGTTTTTT
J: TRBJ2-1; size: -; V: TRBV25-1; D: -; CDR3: CASSEYGGGVDYNEQFF; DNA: TGTGCCAGCAGTGAATATGGGGGCGGAGTGGACTACAATGAGCAGTTCTTC
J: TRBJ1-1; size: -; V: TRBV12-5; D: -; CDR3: CASGGGANTEAFF; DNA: TGTGCTAGTGGCGGGGGGGCGAACACTGAAGCTTTCTTT
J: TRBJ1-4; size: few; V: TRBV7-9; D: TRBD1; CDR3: CASSLGQVDEKLFF; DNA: TGTGCCAGCAGCCTTGGACAGGTTGATGAAAAACTGTTTTTT
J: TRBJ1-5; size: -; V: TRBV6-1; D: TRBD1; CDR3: CASRLTGAGYQPQHF; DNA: TGTGCCAGCAGGCTGACAGGGGCCGGCTATCAGCCCCAGCATTTT
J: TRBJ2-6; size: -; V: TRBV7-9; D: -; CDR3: CASGSTPSGANVLTF; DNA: TGTGCCAGCGGGAGTACGCCCTCTGGGGCCAACGTCCTGACTTTC
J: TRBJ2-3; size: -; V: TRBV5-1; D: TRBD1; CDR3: CASSSRQGSPDTQYF; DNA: TGCGCCAGCAGCTCCAGACAGGGGAGCCCAGATACGCAGTATTTT
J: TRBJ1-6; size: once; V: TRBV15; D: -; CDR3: CATSRDEGSPLHF; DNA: TGTGCCACCAGCAGAGATGAGGGTTCACCCCTCCACTTT
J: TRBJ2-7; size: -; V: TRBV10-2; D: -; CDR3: CASSESGRSYEQYF; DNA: TGCGCCAGCAGTGAGTCCGGTCGATCCTACGAGCAGTACTTC
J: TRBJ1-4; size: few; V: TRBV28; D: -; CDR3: CASSWTQTGKNEKLFF; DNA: TGTGCCAGCAGTTGGACTCAGACAGGCAAAAATGAAAAACTGTTTTTT
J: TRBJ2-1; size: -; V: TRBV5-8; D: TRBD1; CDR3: CASSLREQGAFNNEQFF; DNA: TGTGCCAGCAGCTTGAGGGAACAGGGGGCTTTCAACAATGAGCAGTTCTTC
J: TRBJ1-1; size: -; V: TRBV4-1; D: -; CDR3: CASSPPRGLQLNTEAFF; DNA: TGCGCCAGCAGCCCTCCTCGTGGGCTCCAGTTGAACACTGAAGCTTTCTTT
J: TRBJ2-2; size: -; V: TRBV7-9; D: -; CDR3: CASSFLSGNTGELFF; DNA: TGTGCCAGCAGCTTTCTGTCAGGGAACACCGGGGAGCTGTTTTTT
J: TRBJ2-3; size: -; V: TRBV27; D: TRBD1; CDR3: CASSFGQGASDTQYF; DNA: TGTGCCAGCAGTTTTGGACAGGGGGCTTCAGATACGCAGTATTTT
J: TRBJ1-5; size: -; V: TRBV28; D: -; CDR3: CASSLSGQPQHF; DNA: TGTGCCAGCAGTTTATCGGGACAGCCCCAGCATTTT
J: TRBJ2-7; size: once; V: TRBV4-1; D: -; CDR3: CASSQVRSYEQYF; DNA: TGCGCCAGCAGCCAAGTTCGTTCCTACGAGCAGTACTTC
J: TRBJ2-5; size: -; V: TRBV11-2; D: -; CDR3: CASSFPRDQETQYF; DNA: TGTGCCAGCAGCTTTCCCCGGGACCAAGAGACCCAGTACTTC
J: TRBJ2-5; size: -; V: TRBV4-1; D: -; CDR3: CASGRSIQETQYF; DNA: TGCGCCAGCGGGAGGTCCATCCAAGAGACCCAGTACTTC
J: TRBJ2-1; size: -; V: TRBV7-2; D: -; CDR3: CASSRYRQSSYNEQFF; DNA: TGTGCCAGCAGCCGCTACAGGCAAAGCTCCTACAATGAGCAGTTCTTC
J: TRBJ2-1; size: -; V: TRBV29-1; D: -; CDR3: CSVEWGHFYNEQFF; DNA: TGCAGCGTTGAATGGGGACACTTCTACAATGAGCAGTTCTTC
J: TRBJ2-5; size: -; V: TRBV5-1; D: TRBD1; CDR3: CASSLRPDRGETQYF; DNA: TGCGCCAGCAGCTTGCGCCCAGACAGGGGAGAGACCCAGTACTTC
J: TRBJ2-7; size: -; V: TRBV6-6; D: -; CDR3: CASSYSGRGYYEQYF; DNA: TGTGCCAGCAGTTACTCCGGCAGGGGCTACTACGAGCAGTACTTC
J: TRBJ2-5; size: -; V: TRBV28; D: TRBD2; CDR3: CASSLSSGSLQETQYF; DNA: TGTGCCAGCAGTTTATCTAGCGGGAGCCTCCAAGAGACCCAGTACTTC
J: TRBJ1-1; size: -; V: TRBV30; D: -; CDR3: CAWSVGVITEAFF; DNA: TGTGCCTGGAGTGTAGGGGTTATCACTGAAGCTTTCTTT
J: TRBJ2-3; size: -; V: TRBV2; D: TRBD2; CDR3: CASSGDGRGVDTQYF; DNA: TGTGCCAGCAGTGGTGACGGGAGGGGGGTAGATACGCAGTATTTT
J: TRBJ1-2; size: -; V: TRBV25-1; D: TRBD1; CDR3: CASSRTGTYGYTF; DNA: TGTGCCAGCAGTCGGACAGGGACCTATGGCTACACCTTC
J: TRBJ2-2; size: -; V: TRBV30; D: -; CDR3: CAWSRGLPTGELFF; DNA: TGTGCCTGGAGCAGGGGACTACCCACCGGGGAGCTGTTTTTT